Listed below are T cell receptor beta chains from one sample, sequenced in a study of Graves' ophthalmopathy and Graves' hyperthyroidism. TCRdb called the multiplex PCR reads again in MiXCR, with one record for every CDR3 protein. The sample has tens of thousands of distinct CDR3 sequences, approximately 50% seen once. The specimen was peripheral blood. These receptors were collected from an adult woman with Graves' ophthalmopathy. Both conserved end residues are part of each CDR3. A D gene is named only where the DNA matches it firmly. Size tells how often a clone was seen (once, few, many) or the class of an expanded clone, and some rows leave it out.

>TRBJ1-1|NA|TRBV5-1|NA
CASSFNPYTEAFF
TGCGCCAGCAGCTTCAATCCCTACACTGAAGCTTTCTTT
>TRBJ1-2|many|TRBV4-2|NA
CATRGWGGIRYTF
TGTGCCACCCGTGGGTGGGGAGGGATACGCTACACCTTC
>TRBJ2-2|many|TRBV6-5|TRBD2
CASSYTGLAGPGTGELFF
TGTGCCAGCAGTTATACGGGACTAGCGGGGCCGGGCACCGGGGAGCTGTTTTTT
>TRBJ2-4|NA|TRBV11-2|TRBD2
CASSLVRGGTSGSGAKNIQYF
TGTGCCAGCAGCTTAGTCAGGGGGGGGACTAGCGGGAGTGGGGCCAAAAACATTCAGTACTTC
>TRBJ2-5|few|TRBV20-1|NA
CSAKASRWDQPQYF
TGCAGTGCTAAGGCCAGCCGGTGGGATCAGCCCCAGTACTTC
>TRBJ1-2|many|TRBV6-1|NA
CASSESVPDGYTF
TGTGCCAGCAGTGAATCAGTCCCGGATGGCTACACCTTC
>TRBJ2-7|NA|TRBV20-1|NA
CSASGGRRDREQYF
TGCAGTGCCTCCGGGGGACGTAGGGATCGCGAGCAGTACTTC
>TRBJ1-6|many|TRBV6-5|TRBD1
CASKRDRGGSPLHF
TGTGCCAGCAAGAGGGACAGGGGAGGATCACCCCTCCACTTT
>TRBJ2-5|few|TRBV19|TRBD1
CASSQGQGVGETQYF
TGTGCCAGTAGCCAGGGACAGGGGGTAGGCGAGACCCAGTACTTC
>TRBJ1-5|NA|TRBV19|NA
CASSIRGNQPQHF
TGTGCCAGTAGTATTCGGGGCAATCAGCCCCAGCATTTT
>TRBJ2-1|many|TRBV11-3|TRBD2
CASSVRTGLAGANEQFF
TGTGCCAGCAGCGTTAGAACTGGGCTAGCGGGAGCTAATGAGCAGTTCTTC
>TRBJ2-1|many|TRBV27|TRBD1
CASCTGGSEQFF
TGTGCCAGCTGCACAGGGGGCAGTGAGCAGTTCTTC
>TRBJ1-1|NA|TRBV5-1|NA
CAGSKGGGYTEAFF
TGCGCCGGCTCTAAAGGGGGGGGGTACACTGAAGCTTTCTTT
>TRBJ2-3|many|TRBV7-9|NA
CASSPISAGGTDTQYF
TGTGCCAGCAGCCCTATCTCGGCAGGGGGCACAGATACGCAGTATTTT
>TRBJ2-3|few|TRBV25-1|TRBD2
CASSEEGASGTGTDTQYF
TGTGCCAGCAGTGAAGAAGGTGCTAGCGGGACCGGCACAGATACGCAGTATTTT
>TRBJ2-3|many|TRBV20-1|NA
CSAPLGLRGTDTQYF
TGCAGTGCTCCACTAGGACTTAGGGGCACAGATACGCAGTATTTT
>TRBJ1-2|NA|TRBV15|TRBD1
CATSRGRQGGYGYTF
TGTGCCACCAGCAGAGGCCGACAGGGGGGCTATGGCTACACCTTC
>TRBJ2-6|many|TRBV6-5|NA
CASSYSWGTGGANVLTF
TGTGCCAGCAGTTACTCTTGGGGGACTGGTGGGGCCAACGTCCTGACTTTC
>TRBJ1-2|many|TRBV20-1|NA
CSARDGGEHGYTF
TGCAGTGCTAGAGATGGGGGGGAGCATGGCTACACCTTC
>TRBJ1-1|few|TRBV18|NA
CASSPPGHPEAFF
TGTGCCAGCTCACCACCAGGTCACCCTGAAGCTTTCTTT
>TRBJ2-7|few|TRBV20-1|TRBD1
CSDGQGYEQYF
TGCAGTGACGGACAGGGCTACGAGCAGTACTTC
>TRBJ1-5|many|TRBV6-1|NA
CASSEALRGTWPQHF
TGTGCCAGCAGTGAAGCGCTCAGGGGTACCTGGCCCCAGCATTTT
>TRBJ2-1|NA|TRBV10-3|NA
CAISATYNEQFF
TGTGCCATCAGTGCAACCTACAATGAGCAGTTCTTC
>TRBJ2-7|few|TRBV2|NA
CAAGQPNSYEQYF
TGTGCCGCGGGACAGCCCAATTCCTACGAGCAGTACTTC
>TRBJ1-4|NA|TRBV25-1|NA
CASSQGGGATNEELFF
TGTGCCAGCAGCCAAGGAGGGGGTGCAACTAATGAAGAACTGTTTTTT
>TRBJ2-2|NA|TRBV5-1|NA
CASSFWERETGELFF
TGCGCCAGCAGCTTCTGGGAGCGCGAGACCGGGGAGCTGTTTTTT
>TRBJ1-1|NA|TRBV19|NA
CASSIDGGNTVAFF
TGTGCTAGTAGTATAGATGGGGGGAACACTGTAGCTTTCTTT
>TRBJ1-1|NA|TRBV7-9|TRBD1
CASSLDRGVTNTEAFF
TGTGCCAGCAGCTTAGACAGGGGAGTAACGAACACTGAAGCTTTCTTT
>TRBJ2-7|many|TRBV19|TRBD1
CASSTGQGIYEQYF
TGTGCCAGTAGCACTGGACAGGGGATCTACGAGCAGTACTTC
>TRBJ2-1|many|TRBV11-3|TRBD1
CASSWSGTGAYNEQFF
TGTGCCAGCAGCTGGTCCGGGACAGGGGCGTACAATGAGCAGTTCTTC
>TRBJ1-3|NA|TRBV5-1|NA
CASSLVAGAGNTIYF
TGCGCCAGCAGCTTGGTGGCAGGGGCTGGAAACACCATATATTTT
>TRBJ2-1|many|TRBV11-2|NA
CASSLGPGAPYNEQFF
TGTGCCAGCAGCTTAGGTCCGGGGGCCCCATACAATGAGCAGTTCTTC